This entry describes one T cell receptor (beta chain). As yet, its antigen is unknown. Use of 60 Vbeta and 13 Jbeta primers characterized the PCR. TCRdb's copy holds only in-frame clones and misses some; the assay was immunoSEQ multiplex PCR. This sample has about 150,000 clones, with roughly 82% found just once. This sample is part of a study of cytomegalovirus exposure and HLA in healthy donors. Whole-study context: About 85 million unique TCRs from HLA-typed donors were held in an early release of data.

Study-level findings and limits: Presence/absence analyses assumed roughly uniform sequencing depth across donors, which may not hold. V- and J-gene trimming of TCR beta was linked (in a later analysis) to a missense DCLRE1C variant. Because they were indistinguishable, some V segments, including TRBV6-2 and TRBV6-3, were excluded.

This CDR3 region has 14 residues. In germline, CDR1 is SGHDT, CDR2 YYEEEE. J lost 3 bases, V lost 4 bases, and 5 bases had no gene match. The source material was PBMCs. The source is a man aged 50-60 years in good health and CMV-seropositive. V is TRBV5-6 and J is TRBJ1-1, with 8 bases that match TRBD1. CDR3 sequence: CASSIQGVDTEAFF. The DNA for the CDR3 is TGTGCCAGCAGCATACAGGGGGTAGACACTGAAGCTTTCTTT.